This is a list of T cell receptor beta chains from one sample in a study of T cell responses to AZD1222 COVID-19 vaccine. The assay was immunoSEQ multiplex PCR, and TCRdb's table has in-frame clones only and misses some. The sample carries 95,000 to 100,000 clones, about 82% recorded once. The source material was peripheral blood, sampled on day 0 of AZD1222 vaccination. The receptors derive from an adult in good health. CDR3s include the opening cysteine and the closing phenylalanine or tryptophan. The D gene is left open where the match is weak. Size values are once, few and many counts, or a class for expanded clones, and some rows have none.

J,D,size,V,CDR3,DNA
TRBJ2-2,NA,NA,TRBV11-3,CASSMGPNTGELFF,TGTGCCAGCAGCATGGGACCGAACACCGGGGAGCTGTTTTTT
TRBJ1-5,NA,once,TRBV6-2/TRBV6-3,CASSYRGGRNNQPQHF,TGTGCCAGCAGTTACCGCGGGGGGCGAAATAATCAGCCCCAGCATTTT
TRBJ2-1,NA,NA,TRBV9,CASGPSYNEQFF,TGTGCCAGCGGCCCCTCCTACAATGAGCAGTTCTTC
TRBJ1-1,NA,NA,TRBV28,CASSLEWRGRAFF,TGTGCCAGCAGTTTGGAGTGGAGGGGCCGTGCTTTCTTT
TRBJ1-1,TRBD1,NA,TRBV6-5,CASSRDRGGTEAFF,TGTGCCAGCAGTAGGGACAGGGGAGGCACTGAAGCTTTCTTT
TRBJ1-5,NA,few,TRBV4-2,CASSQDVDRSNQPQHF,TGTGCCAGCAGCCAAGATGTGGACAGAAGCAATCAGCCCCAGCATTTT
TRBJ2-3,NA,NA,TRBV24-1,CATSLDVGTQYF,TGTGCCACCAGCCTGGACGTAGGTACGCAGTATTTT
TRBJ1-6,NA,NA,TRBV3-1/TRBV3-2,CASSQGTQLGSPLHF,TGTGCCAGCAGCCAAGGGACGCAGCTGGGATCACCCCTCCACTTT
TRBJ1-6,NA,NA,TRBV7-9,CASSPQGSTSPLHF,TGTGCCAGCAGCCCCCAGGGTAGTACTTCACCCCTCCACTTT
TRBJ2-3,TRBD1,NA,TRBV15,CATTPGGSTDTQYF,TGTGCCACCACCCCAGGGGGTAGCACAGATACGCAGTATTTT
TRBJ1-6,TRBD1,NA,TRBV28,CASSSTGTGPNSPLHF,TGTGCCAGCAGTTCAACCGGGACAGGGCCTAATTCACCCCTCCACTTT
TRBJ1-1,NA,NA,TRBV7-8,CASSSRGNTEAFF,TGTGCCAGCAGCTCCAGGGGGAACACTGAAGCTTTCTTT
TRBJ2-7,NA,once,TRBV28,CATQVGLTGEQYF,TGTGCCACCCAGGTGGGCCTGACGGGCGAGCAGTACTTC
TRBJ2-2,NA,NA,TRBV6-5,CASSYSYRVDSGELFF,TGTGCCAGCAGTTACTCTTACAGGGTTGACTCCGGGGAGCTGTTTTTT
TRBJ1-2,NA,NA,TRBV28,CASSLSRGGYTF,TGTGCCAGCAGTTTATCACGTGGGGGCTACACCTTC
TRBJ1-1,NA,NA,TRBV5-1,CASSLFGLNTEAFF,TGCGCCAGCAGCTTGTTCGGGTTGAACACTGAAGCTTTCTTT
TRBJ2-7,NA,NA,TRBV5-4,CASSLGERAPRMKQYF,TGTGCCAGCAGCTTGGGTGAGCGGGCCCCTAGGATGAAGCAGTACTTC
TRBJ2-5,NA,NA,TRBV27,CASSPGAQLNGETQYF,TGTGCCAGCAGTCCCGGGGCCCAATTGAACGGAGAGACCCAGTACTTC
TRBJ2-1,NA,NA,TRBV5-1,CASSLGSSGGDEQFF,TGCGCCAGCAGCTTGGGCAGCTCGGGTGGGGATGAGCAGTTCTTC
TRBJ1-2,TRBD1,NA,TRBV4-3,CASSPGTGGTRYTF,TGCGCCAGCAGCCCCGGGACAGGGGGCACTCGCTACACCTTC
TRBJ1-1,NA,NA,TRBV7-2,CASSPAGRLIANTEAFF,TGTGCCAGCAGCCCCGCAGGTCGTCTAATTGCGAACACTGAAGCTTTCTTT
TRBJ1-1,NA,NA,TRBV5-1,CASSPGHVAEAFF,TGCGCCAGCAGCCCCGGACATGTCGCTGAAGCTTTCTTT
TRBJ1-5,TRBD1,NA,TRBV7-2,CASSTTGDQPQHF,TGTGCCAGCAGCACGACAGGGGACCAGCCCCAGCATTTT